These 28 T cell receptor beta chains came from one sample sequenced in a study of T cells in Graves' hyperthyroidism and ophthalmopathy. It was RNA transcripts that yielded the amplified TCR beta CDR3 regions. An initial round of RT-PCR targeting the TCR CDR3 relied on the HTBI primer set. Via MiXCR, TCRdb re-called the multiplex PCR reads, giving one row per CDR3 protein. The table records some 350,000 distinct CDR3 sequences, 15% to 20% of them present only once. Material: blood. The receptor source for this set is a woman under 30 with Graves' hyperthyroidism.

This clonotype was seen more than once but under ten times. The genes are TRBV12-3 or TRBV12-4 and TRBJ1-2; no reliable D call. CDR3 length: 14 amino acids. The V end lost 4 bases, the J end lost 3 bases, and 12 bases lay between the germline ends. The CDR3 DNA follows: TGTGCCAGCAGTTCCCACGGGCTTCACTATGGCTACACCTTC. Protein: CASSSHGLHYGYTF.

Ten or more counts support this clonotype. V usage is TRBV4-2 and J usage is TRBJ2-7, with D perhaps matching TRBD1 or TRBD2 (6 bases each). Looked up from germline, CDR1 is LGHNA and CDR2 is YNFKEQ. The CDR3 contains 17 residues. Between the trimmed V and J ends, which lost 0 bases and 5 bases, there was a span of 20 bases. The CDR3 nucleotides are TGTGCCAGCAGCCAAGAGGGGGGCTTAACAAAAACCAACGAGCAGTACTTC. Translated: CASSQEGGLTKTNEQYF.

CDR3 sequence reads: CASSLSELARYGYTF. CDR3 DNA sequence: TGTGCCAGCAGTTTGTCGGAGCTCGCTCGCTATGGCTACACCTTC. The chain has TRBV12-3 or TRBV12-4 and TRBJ1-2; no firm D call. V lost 3 bases and J lost 4, with 15 bases in between. CDR3 size: 15 residues.

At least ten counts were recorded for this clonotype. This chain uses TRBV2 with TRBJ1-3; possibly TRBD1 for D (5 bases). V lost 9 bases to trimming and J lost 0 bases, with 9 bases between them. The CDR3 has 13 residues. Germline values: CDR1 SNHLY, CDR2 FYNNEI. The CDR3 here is CASDSSSGNTIYF. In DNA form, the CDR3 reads TGTGCCAGTGACAGCTCCTCTGGAAACACCATATATTTT.

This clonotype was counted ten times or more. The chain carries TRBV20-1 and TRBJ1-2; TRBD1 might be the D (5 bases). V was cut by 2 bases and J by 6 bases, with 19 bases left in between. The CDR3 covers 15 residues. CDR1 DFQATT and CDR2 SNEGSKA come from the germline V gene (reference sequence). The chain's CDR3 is CSARSYTGGMDGYTF. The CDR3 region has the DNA TGCAGTGCTAGATCATATACGGGGGGGATGGATGGCTACACCTTC.

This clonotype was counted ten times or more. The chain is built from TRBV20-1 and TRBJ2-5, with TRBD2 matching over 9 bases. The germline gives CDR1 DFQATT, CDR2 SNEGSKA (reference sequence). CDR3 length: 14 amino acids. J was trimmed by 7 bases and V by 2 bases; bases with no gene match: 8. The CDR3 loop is CSARLAGGMPTQYF. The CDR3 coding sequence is TGCAGTGCTAGATTGGCGGGGGGGATGCCGACCCAGTACTTC.

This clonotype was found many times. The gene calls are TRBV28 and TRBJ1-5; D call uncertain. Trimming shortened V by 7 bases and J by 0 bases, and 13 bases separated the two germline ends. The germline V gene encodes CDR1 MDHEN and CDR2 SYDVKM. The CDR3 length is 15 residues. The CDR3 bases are TGTGCCAGCAACCCTCACCGGTATAGCAATCAGCCCCAGCATTTT. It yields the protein CASNPHRYSNQPQHF. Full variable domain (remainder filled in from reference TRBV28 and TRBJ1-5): DVKVTQSSRYLVKRTGEKVFLECVQDMDHENMFWYRQDPGLGLRLIYFSYDVKMKEKGDIPEGYSVSREKKERFSLILESASTNQTSMYLCASNPHRYSNQPQHFGDGTRLSIL.

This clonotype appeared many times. CDR3 coding DNA: TGTGCCAGCAGCTTATTTAGCGGGGGACTTTCCTACGAGCAGTACTTC. Translated, it gives CASSLFSGGLSYEQYF. The J gene is TRBJ2-7, the V gene TRBV11-1; TRBD2 agrees at 9 bases. Unmatched junction bases numbered 6, after V lost 2 bases and J lost 1 base. Germline-derived CDR1 and CDR2 are SGHAT and FQDESV (reference sequence). This CDR3 comprises 16 residues.

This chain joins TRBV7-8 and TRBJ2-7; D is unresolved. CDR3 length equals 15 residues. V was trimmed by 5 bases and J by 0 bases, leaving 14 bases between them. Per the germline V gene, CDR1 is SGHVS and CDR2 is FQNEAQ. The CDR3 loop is CASSPRNRDSYEQYF. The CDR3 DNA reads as TGTGCCAGCAGCCCTAGGAATAGGGACTCCTACGAGCAGTACTTC. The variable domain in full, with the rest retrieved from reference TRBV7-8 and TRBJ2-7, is GAGVSQSPRYKVAKRGQDVALRCDPISGHVSLFWYQQALGQGPEFLTYFQNEAQLDKSGLPSDRFFAERPEGSVSTLKIQRTQQEDSAVYLCASSPRNRDSYEQYFGPGTRLTVT.

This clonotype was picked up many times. The chain's CDR3 is CASSPGGETGELFF. CDR3 coding DNA: TGTGCCAGCAGTCCAGGGGGGGAAACCGGGGAGCTGTTTTTT. V is TRBV6-1 and J is TRBJ2-2; perhaps D is TRBD1 or TRBD2 (7 bases each). Germline CDR1 reads MNHNS; CDR2 reads SASEGT. Trimming took off 5 bases at V and 5 bases at J, with 12 bases between the two ends. The CDR3 extends over 14 amino acids.

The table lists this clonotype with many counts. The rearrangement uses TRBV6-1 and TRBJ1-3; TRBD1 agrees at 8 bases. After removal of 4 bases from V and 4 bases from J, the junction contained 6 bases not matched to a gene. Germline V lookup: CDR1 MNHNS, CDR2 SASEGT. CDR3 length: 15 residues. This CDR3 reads CASSGRRDRGNTIYF. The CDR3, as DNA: TGTGCCAGCAGTGGCAGAAGGGACAGGGGAAACACCATATATTTT.

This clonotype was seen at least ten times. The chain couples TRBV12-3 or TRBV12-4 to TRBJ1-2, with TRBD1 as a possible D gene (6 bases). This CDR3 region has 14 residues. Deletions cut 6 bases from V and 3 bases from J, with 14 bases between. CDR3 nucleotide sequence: TGTGCCAGCAGCCTACAGGGAGGTGACTATGGCTACACCTTC. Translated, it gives CASSLQGGDYGYTF.

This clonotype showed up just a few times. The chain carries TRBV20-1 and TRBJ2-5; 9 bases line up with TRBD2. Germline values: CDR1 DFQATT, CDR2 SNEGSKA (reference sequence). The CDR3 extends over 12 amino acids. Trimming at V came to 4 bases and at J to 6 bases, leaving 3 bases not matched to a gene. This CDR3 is CSATTSGQTQYF. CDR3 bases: TGCAGTGCTACTACTAGCGGGCAGACCCAGTACTTC.

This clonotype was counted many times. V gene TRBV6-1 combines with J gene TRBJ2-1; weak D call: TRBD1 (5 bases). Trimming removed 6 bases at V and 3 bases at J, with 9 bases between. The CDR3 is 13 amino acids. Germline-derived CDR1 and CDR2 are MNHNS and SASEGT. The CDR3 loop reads CASSPGNYNEQFF. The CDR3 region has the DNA TGTGCCAGCAGCCCAGGGAACTACAATGAGCAGTTCTTC.

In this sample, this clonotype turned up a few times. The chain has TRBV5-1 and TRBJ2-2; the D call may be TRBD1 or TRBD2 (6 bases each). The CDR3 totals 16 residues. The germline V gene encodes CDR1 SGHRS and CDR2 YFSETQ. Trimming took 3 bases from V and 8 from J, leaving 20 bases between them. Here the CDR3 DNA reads TGCGCCAGCAGCTGGGGGCTCGGGCTGCTAGCGGGGGAGCTGTTTTTT. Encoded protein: CASSWGLGLLAGELFF.

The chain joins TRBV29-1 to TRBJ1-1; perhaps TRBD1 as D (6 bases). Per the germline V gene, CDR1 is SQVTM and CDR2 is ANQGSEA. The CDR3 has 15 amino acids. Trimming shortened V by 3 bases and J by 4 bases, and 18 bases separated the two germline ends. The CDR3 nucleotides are TGCAGCGTTGATGGGTGGCAGGGGAGTGTCACTGAAGCTTTCTTT. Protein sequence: CSVDGWQGSVTEAFF.

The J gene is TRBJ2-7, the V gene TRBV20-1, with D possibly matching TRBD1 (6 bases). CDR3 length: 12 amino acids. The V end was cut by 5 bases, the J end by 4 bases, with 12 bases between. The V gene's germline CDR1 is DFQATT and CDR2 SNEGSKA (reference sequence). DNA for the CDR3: TGCAGTGCTGGAATGGACAGTTACGAGCAGTACTTC. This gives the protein CSAGMDSYEQYF.

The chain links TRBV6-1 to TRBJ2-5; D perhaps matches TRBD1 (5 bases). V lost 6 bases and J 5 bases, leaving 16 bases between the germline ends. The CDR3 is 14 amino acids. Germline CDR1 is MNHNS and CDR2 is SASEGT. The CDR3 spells CASRPLGPKETQYF. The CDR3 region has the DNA TGTGCCAGCAGACCTTTGGGGCCCAAGGAGACCCAGTACTTC.

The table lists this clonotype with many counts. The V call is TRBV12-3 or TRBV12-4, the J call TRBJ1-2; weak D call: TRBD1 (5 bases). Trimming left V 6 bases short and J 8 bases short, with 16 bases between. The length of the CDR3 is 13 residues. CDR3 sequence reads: CASRARVFEGYTF. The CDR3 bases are TGTGCCAGCAGAGCCAGGGTCTTCGAGGGCTACACCTTC.

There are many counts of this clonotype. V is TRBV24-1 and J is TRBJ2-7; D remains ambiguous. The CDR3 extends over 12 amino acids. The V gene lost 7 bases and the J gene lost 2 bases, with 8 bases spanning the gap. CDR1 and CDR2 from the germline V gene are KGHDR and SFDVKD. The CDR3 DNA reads TGTGCCACCAGGGCCCGCCCCTACGAGCAGTACTTC. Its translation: CATRARPYEQYF.

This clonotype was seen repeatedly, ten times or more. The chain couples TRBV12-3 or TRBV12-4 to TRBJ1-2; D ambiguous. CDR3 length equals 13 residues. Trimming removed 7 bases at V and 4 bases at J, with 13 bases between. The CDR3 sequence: CASNPKGGYGYTF. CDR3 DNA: TGTGCCAGCAACCCTAAGGGCGGCTATGGCTACACCTTC.

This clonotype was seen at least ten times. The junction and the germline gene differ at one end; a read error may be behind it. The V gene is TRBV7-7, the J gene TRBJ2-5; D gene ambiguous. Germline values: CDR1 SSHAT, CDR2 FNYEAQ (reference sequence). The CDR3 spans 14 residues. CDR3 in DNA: TGTGCTAGCAGCTTTTCCCCCTCCCGAGAGACCCAGTACTTC. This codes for CASSFSPSRETQYF.

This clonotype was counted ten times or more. This CDR3 is CASSPRHGYTF. As DNA, the CDR3 is TGTGCCAGCAGTCCTCGCCATGGCTACACCTTC. The V and J genes are TRBV6-1 and TRBJ1-2; D gene unclear. V was cut by 5 bases and J by 6 bases, with 7 bases left in between. There are 11 residues in the CDR3. Germline assignment: CDR1 MNHNS and CDR2 SASEGT.

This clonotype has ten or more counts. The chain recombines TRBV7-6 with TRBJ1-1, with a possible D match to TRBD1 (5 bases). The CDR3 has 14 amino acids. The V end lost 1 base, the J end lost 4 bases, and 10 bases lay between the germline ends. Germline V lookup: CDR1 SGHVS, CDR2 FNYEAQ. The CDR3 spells CASSLVVQGTEAFF. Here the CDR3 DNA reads TGTGCCAGCAGCTTAGTAGTCCAGGGCACTGAAGCTTTCTTT.

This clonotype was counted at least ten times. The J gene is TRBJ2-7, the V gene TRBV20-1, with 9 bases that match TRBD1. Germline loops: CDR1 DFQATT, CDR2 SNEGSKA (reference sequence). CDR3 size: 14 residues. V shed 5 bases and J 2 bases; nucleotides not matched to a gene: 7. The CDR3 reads CSAGGTGFAYEQYF. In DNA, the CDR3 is TGCAGTGCTGGGGGGACAGGGTTCGCCTACGAGCAGTACTTC.

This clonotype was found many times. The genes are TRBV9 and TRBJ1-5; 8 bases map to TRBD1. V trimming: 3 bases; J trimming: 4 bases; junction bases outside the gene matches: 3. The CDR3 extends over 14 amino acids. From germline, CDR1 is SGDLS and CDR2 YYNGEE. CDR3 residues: CASSAGQDNQPQHF. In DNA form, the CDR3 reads TGTGCCAGCAGCGCGGGACAGGATAATCAGCCCCAGCATTTT.

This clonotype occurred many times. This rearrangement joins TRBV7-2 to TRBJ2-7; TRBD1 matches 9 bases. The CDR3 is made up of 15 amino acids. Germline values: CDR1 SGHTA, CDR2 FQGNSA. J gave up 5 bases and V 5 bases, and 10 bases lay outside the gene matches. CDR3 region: CASSLWTGVGDEQYF. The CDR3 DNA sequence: TGTGCCAGCAGCCTCTGGACAGGGGTGGGGGACGAGCAGTACTTC.

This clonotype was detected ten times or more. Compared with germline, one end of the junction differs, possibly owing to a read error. The CDR3, as DNA: TGTGCCAGCAGTTTCAGCCTTCGGGGGATGAACACTGAAGCTTCCTTT. Amino acid sequence: CASSFSLRGMNTEASF. The J gene is TRBJ1-1, the V gene TRBV12-3 or TRBV12-4; the D gene is possibly TRBD1 (5 bases). The CDR3 spans 16 residues.